This section outlines one T cell receptor beta chain sequence together with its context. Its antigen remains unknown. TCRdb itself ran the 5' RACE reads through MiXCR, one entry per CDR3 protein. In the table there are approximately 250,000 distinct CDR3 sequences, approximately 7.6% of which are singletons. This sample was included in a study of CD8 T cells in ankylosing spondylitis. Whole-study findings and limits: A number of the motif variants had already been described in reactive arthritis synovial fluid and blood. The study identified a TCR beta motif of seven or eight highly homologous variants that appeared characteristic of ankylosing spondylitis blood.

V lost 4 bases to trimming and J lost 4 bases; unmatched junction nucleotides: 9. The CDR3 is 17 amino acids. Germline V gene lookup returns CDR1 SGHVS and CDR2 FQNEAQ. V usage is TRBV7-8 and J usage is TRBJ2-3, with 12 nucleotides matching TRBD2. The sequencing input was blood, either unsorted or a sorted T cell fraction (not recorded which). This TCR was sampled from a female donor with ankylosing spondylitis or in good health (not recorded which). CDR3 in amino acids: CASSWAQTSGSADTQYF. The CDR3, as DNA: TGTGCCAGCAGCTGGGCTCAGACTAGCGGGAGCGCAGATACGCAGTATTTT.